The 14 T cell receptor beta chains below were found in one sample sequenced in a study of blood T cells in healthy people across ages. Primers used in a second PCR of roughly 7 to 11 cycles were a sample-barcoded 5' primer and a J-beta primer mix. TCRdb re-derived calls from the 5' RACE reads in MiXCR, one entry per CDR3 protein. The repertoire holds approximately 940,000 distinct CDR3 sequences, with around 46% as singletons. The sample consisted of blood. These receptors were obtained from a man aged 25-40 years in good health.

The DNA of the CDR3 is TGTGCCACCAGTGACCTTCTACTAGCGGGGGGCTCAGATACGCAGTATTTT. As protein: CATSDLLLAGGSDTQYF. The chain has TRBV24-1 and TRBJ2-3; TRBD2 agrees at 12 bases. The CDR3 loop spans 17 amino acids. With 4 bases clipped from V and 4 bases from J, the junction kept 8 bases outside the gene matches. Germline values: CDR1 KGHDR, CDR2 SFDVKD.

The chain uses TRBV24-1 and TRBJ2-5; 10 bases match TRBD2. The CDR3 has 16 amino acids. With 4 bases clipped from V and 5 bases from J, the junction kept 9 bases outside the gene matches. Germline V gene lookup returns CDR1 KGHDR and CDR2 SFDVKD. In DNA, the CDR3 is TGTGCCACCAGTGACTCCTACCCAGCGGGAGGGGAGACCCAGTACTTC. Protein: CATSDSYPAGGETQYF.

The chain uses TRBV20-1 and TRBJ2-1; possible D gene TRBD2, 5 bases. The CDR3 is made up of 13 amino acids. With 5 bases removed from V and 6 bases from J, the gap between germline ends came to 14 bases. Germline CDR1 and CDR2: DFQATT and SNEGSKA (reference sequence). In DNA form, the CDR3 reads TGCAGTGCTTCGTCCCCACGGGGCAATGAGCAGTTCTTC. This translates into CSASSPRGNEQFF.

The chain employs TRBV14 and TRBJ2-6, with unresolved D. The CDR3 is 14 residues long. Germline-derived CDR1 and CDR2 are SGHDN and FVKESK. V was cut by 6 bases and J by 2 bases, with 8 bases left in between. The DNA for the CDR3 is TGTGCCAGCAGTCACACTGCTGGGGCCAACGTCCTGACTTTC. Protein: CASSHTAGANVLTF.

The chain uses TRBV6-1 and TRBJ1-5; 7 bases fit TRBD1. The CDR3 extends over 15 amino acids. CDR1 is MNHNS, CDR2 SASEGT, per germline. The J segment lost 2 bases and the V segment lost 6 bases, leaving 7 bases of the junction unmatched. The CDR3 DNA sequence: TGTGCCAGCAGGGATGAGGGGGCAGGCAATCAGCCCCAGCATTTT. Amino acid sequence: CASRDEGAGNQPQHF.

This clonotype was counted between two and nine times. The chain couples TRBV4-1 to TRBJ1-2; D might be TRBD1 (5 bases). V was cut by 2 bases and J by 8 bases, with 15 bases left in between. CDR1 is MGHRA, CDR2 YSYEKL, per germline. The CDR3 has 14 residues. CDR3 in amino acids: CASSQPGFSHGYTF. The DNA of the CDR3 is TGCGCCAGCAGCCAACCAGGGTTTTCGCACGGCTACACCTTC.

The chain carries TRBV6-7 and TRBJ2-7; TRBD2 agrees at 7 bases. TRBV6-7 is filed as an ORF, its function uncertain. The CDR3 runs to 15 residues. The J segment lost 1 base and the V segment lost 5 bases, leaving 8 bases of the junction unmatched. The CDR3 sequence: CASSVAGDPSYEQYF. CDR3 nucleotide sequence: TGTGCCAGCAGTGTGGCGGGGGACCCTTCCTACGAGCAGTACTTC.

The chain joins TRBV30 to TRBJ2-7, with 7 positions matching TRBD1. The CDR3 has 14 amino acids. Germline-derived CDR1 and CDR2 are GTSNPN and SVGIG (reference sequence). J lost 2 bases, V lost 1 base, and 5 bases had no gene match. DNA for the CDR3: TGTGCCTGGAGTGCACTGGACAGGCCCTACGAGCAGTACTTC. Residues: CAWSALDRPYEQYF.

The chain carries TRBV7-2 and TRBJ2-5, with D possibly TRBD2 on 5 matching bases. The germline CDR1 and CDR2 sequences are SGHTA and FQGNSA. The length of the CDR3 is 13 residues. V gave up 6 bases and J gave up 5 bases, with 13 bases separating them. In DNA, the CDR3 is TGTGCCAGCAGTGTACGGGATATGGAGACCCAGTACTTC. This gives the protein CASSVRDMETQYF.

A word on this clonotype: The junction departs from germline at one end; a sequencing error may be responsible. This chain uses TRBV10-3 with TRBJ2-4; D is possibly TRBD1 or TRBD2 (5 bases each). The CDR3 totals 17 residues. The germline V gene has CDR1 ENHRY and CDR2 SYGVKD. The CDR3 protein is CAISESRGTLAKSIQYF. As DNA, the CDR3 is TGTGCCATCAGTGAGTCGAGGGGTACCTTAGCCAAAAGCATTCAGTACTTC.

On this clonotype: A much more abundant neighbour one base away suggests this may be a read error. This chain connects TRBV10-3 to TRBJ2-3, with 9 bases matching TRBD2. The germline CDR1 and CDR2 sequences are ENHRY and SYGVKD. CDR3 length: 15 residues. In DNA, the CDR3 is TGTGCCATCGGTGACCCTAGCGGGGTTACAGATACGCAGTATTTT. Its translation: CAIGDPSGVTDTQYF.

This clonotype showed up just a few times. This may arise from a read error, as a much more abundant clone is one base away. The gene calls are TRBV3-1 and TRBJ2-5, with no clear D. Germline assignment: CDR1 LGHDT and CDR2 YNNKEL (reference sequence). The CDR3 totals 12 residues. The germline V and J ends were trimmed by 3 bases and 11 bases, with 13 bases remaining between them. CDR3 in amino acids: CASSQLNNEQYF. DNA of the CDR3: TGTGCCAGCAGCCAGTTAAACAATGAGCAGTACTTC.

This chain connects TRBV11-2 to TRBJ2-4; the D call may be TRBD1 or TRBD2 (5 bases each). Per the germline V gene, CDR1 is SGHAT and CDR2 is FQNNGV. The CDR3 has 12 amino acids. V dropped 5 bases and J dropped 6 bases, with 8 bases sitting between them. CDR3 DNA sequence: TGTGCCAGCAGCCTCGGGGCAAACATTCAGTACTTC. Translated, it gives CASSLGANIQYF.

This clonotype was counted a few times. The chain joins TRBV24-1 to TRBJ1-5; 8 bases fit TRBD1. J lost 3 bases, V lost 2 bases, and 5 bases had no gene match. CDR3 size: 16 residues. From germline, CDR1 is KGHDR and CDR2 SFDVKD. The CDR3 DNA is TGTGCCACCAGTGATTCCGGGACAGGTATCAATCAGCCCCAGCATTTT. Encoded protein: CATSDSGTGINQPQHF.